Given below is one TCR beta chain in context. Its antigen remains unknown. It was cDNA, reverse transcribed from extracted RNA, that served as the sequencing template. Sequencing used immunoSEQ multiplex PCR; TCRdb keeps in-frame clones, though not all of them. The data show over 100,000 clones, with roughly 50% seen just once and 18% held by the top ten. The sample comes from a study of CD8+ T cells in alopecia areata. Looking at the study overall: Treated patients were given oral tofacitinib, which was dosed at 5 to 10 mg twice daily. Dosing spanned 6 to 18 months on tofacitinib, then 6 months off drug. Study observations and caveats: TCR sharing across patients was less clear than in mice, possibly HLA-related. Scalp repertoires also include resident alphabeta T cells from normal skin.

CDR3 length: 20 residues. CDR1 and CDR2 from the germline V gene are SQVTM and ANQGSEA. V trimming: 1 base; J trimming: 0 bases; junction bases outside the gene matches: 13. The chain joins TRBV29-1 to TRBJ2-1; 12 positions agree with TRBD2. This receptor was obtained from a human donor with alopecia areata. The material sequenced was CD8+ T cells sorted from blood, taken at week 0. The CDR3 DNA is TGCAGCGTTGAAGCTATCCCGGGACTAGCGGGTAAGAGCTCCTACAATGAGCAGTTCTTC. It codes for CSVEAIPGLAGKSSYNEQFF.